This TCR beta chain was sequenced during a study of identical twins. From the 5' RACE reads, TCRdb called clonotypes with MiXCR, one entry per CDR3 protein. The sample lists around 290,000 distinct CDR3 sequences; roughly 9% were seen once. General study findings and limits: With abundant cord blood beta clonotypes, insertions were fewer; memory repertoires showed no such pattern. Conclusions rested on cross-sectional statistics rather than following the same donors. Recombination models fit unrelated individuals' TCR alpha sharing but underestimated twins'.

Remarks on this clonotype: The antigen is not known.

Trimming removed 5 bases from V and 5 bases from J; junction bases left unmatched: 8. CDR3 size: 15 residues. Germline V lookup: CDR1 SGHVS, CDR2 FNYEAQ. The sample was also reused in another study, on yellow fever vaccine responses in identical twins.

The receptor was isolated from a woman between 18 and 29 years old in good health. Sequenced material: CD8+ T cells sorted from blood. This rearrangement joins TRBV7-6 to TRBJ2-5; TRBD1 matches 10 bases. CDR3 sequence: CASSVLTGGWETQYF. CDR3 in DNA: TGTGCCAGCAGCGTCTTGACAGGGGGCTGGGAGACCCAGTACTTC.